Following are 12 T cell receptor beta chains from one sample sequenced in a study of T cells after yellow fever vaccination. TCRdb itself ran the 5' RACE reads through MiXCR, one entry per CDR3 protein. Found here are 350,000 to 450,000 distinct CDR3 sequences, around 20% of them singletons; the top ten hold 15% to 20%. The specimen was PBMCs, collected before the yellow fever booster vaccination. The receptors stem from a man aged 18 to 30 who received the YFV17D yellow fever vaccine.

At least ten counts were recorded for this clonotype. The chain links TRBV5-6 to TRBJ2-1, with 9 bases aligning to TRBD1. The CDR3 runs to 13 residues. From germline, CDR1 is SGHDT and CDR2 YYEEEE. The ends lost 0 bases at V and 8 bases at J; junction bases unmatched: 0. CDR3 protein: CASSLDRGHEQFF. The DNA for the CDR3 is TGTGCCAGCAGCTTGGACAGGGGGCATGAGCAGTTCTTC.

The V gene is TRBV6-6, the J gene TRBJ1-1, with D unresolved. The CDR3 is 14 amino acids. V was cut by 2 bases and J by 1 base, with 8 bases left in between. Germline V gene lookup returns CDR1 MNHNY and CDR2 SVGAGI (reference sequence). The CDR3 spells CASSYREQNTEAFF. As DNA, the CDR3 is TGTGCCAGCAGTTACCGGGAACAGAACACTGAAGCTTTCTTT.

V is TRBV7-2 and J is TRBJ2-7, with D possibly called TRBD1 or TRBD2 (5 bases each). With 5 bases removed from V and 0 bases from J, the gap between germline ends came to 8 bases. Germline V gives CDR1 SGHTA, CDR2 FQGNSA. CDR3 length: 13 residues. CDR3 bases: TGTGCCAGCAGCCCGGGGCTCTCCTACGAGCAGTACGTC. It codes for CASSPGLSYEQYV.

This clonotype appeared a few times. The chain has TRBV18 and TRBJ2-3, with D perhaps assigned TRBD1 or TRBD2 (6 bases each). Trimming pared 9 bases from V and 6 bases from J, leaving 16 bases between. The CDR3 is 13 amino acids. Germline assignment: CDR1 KGHSH and CDR2 LQKENI. CDR3 amino acids: CASRSGGADTQYF. The DNA of the CDR3 is TGTGCCAGTCGGTCCGGGGGCGCGGATACGCAGTATTTT.

The chain has TRBV20-1 and TRBJ1-4; no clear D gene. Per the germline V gene, CDR1 is DFQATT and CDR2 is SNEGSKA (reference sequence). Trimming stripped 0 bases from V and 5 bases from J, with 10 bases between. This CDR3 is 14 amino acids long. The chain's CDR3 is CSARDVAQNEKLFF. CDR3 sequence (DNA): TGCAGTGCTAGAGATGTGGCCCAGAATGAAAAACTGTTTTTT.

The V call is TRBV7-9, the J call TRBJ2-5; D not certain. Trimming removed 0 bases at V and 8 bases at J, with 10 bases between. The CDR3 spans 13 residues. Germline CDR1 and CDR2: SEHNR and FQNEAQ (reference sequence). The CDR3 DNA is TGTGCCAGCAGCTTAGCCCCGGCTTTTACCCAGTACTTC. This translates into CASSLAPAFTQYF.

The V call is TRBV7-2, the J call TRBJ2-7, with D hard to call. Trimming left V 4 bases short and J 3 bases short, with 10 bases between. CDR1 SGHTA and CDR2 FQGNSA come from the germline V gene. This CDR3 is 13 amino acids long. CDR3 region: CASSSTRGYEQYF. CDR3 DNA: TGTGCCAGCAGCTCAACGCGCGGCTACGAGCAGTACTTC.

Ten or more counts support this clonotype. V and J are TRBV2 and TRBJ2-7; 8 bases match TRBD2. This CDR3 comprises 13 residues. The germline gives CDR1 SNHLY, CDR2 FYNNEI. With 5 bases clipped from V and 6 bases from J, the junction kept 6 bases outside the gene matches. CDR3 in DNA: TGTGCCAGCAGTCTGGGACTAGAGGTCGAGCAGTACTTC. It translates to CASSLGLEVEQYF.

In nucleotides, the CDR3 is TGTGCCAGCAGCCTAGGCCCCAACAGGGGCTCAGGGGAGCTGTTTTTT. Protein: CASSLGPNRGSGELFF. The V call is TRBV11-2, the J call TRBJ2-2; the match to TRBD1 covers 7 bases. CDR1 and CDR2 (germline): SGHAT, FQNNGV. The CDR3 covers 16 residues. After removal of 5 bases from V and 8 bases from J, the junction contained 14 bases not matched to a gene.

The chain couples TRBV7-9 to TRBJ2-7; the D gene could be TRBD1 or TRBD2 (5 bases each). CDR1 is SEHNR and CDR2 is FQNEAQ in the germline V gene (reference sequence). This CDR3 has 13 residues. V was clipped by 2 bases and J by 3 bases, with 8 bases between them. CDR3 in DNA: TGTGCCAGCAGCTTATGGGACGTCTACGAGCAGTACTTC. Its translation is CASSLWDVYEQYF.

The chain employs TRBV4-1 and TRBJ1-6; no clear D gene. Trimming removed 4 bases at V and 7 bases at J, with 5 bases between. CDR1 is MGHRA, CDR2 YSYEKL, per germline. The CDR3 covers 12 residues. The CDR3 here is CASSLGNSPLHF. In DNA form, the CDR3 reads TGCGCCAGCAGCCTAGGGAATTCACCCCTCCACTTT.

This clonotype was observed a few times. The genes are TRBV18 and TRBJ1-5, with 7 bases aligning to TRBD1. This CDR3 spans 16 amino acids. CDR1 KGHSH and CDR2 LQKENI come from the germline V gene. The V and J ends lost 6 bases and 3 bases, in that order; junction bases with no gene match: 11. The CDR3 DNA reads as TGTGCCAGCTCCCTTCAGGGGGGACAAACCAATCAGCCCCAGCATTTT. It specifies CASSLQGGQTNQPQHF. Filled out from reference TRBV18 and TRBJ1-5, the complete variable domain reads NAGVMQNPRHLVRRRGQEARLRCSPMKGHSHVYWYRQLPEEGLKFMVYLQKENIIDESGMPKERFSAEFPKEGPSILRIQQVVRGDSAAYFCASSLQGGQTNQPQHFGDGTRLSIL.